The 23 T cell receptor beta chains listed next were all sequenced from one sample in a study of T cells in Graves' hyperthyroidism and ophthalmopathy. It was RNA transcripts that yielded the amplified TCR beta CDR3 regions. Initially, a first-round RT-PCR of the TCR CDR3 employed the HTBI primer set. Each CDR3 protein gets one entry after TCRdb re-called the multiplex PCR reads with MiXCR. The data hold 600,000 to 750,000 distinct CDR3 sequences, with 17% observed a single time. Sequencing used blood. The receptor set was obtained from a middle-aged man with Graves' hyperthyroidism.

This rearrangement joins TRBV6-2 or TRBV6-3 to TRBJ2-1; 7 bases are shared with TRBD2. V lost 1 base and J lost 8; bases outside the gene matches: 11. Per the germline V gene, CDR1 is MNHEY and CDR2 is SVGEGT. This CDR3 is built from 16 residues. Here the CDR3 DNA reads TGTGCCAGCAGTTACTTACTAGGGCGGGGGTCTGATGAGCAGTTCTTC. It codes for CASSYLLGRGSDEQFF.

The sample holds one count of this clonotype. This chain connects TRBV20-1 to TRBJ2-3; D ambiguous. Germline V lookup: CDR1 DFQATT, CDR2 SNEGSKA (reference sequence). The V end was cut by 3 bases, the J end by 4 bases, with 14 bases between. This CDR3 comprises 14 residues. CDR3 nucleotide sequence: TGCAGTGCTAGGGACCCAGGTAGCTCAGATACGCAGTATTTT. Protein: CSARDPGSSDTQYF.

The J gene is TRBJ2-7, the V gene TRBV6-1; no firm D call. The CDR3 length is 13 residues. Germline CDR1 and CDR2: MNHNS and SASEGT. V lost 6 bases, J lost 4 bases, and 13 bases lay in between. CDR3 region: CASSSATSYEQYF. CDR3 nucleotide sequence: TGTGCCAGCAGCTCCGCAACCTCATACGAGCAGTACTTC.

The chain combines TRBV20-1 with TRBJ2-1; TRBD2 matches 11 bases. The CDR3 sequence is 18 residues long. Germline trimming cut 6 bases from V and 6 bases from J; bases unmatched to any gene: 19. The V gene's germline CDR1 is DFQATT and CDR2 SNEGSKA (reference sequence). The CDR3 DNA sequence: TGCAGTGCCCAAAATGAGGGGACTAGCGGTCTGAGGGGCAATGAGCAGTTCTTC. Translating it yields CSAQNEGTSGLRGNEQFF.

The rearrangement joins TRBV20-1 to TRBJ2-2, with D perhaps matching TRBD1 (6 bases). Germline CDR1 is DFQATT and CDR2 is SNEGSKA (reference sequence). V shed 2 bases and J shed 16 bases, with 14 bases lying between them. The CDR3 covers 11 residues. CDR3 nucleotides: TGCAGTGCTAGAACTCAGGGGATTCCGTTTTTT. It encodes CSARTQGIPFF.

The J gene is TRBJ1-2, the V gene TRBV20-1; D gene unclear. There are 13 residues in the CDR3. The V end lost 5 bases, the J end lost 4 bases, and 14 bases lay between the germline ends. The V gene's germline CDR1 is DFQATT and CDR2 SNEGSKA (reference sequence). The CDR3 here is CSAEATRSYGYTF. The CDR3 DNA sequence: TGCAGTGCTGAGGCGACCAGAAGCTATGGCTACACCTTC.

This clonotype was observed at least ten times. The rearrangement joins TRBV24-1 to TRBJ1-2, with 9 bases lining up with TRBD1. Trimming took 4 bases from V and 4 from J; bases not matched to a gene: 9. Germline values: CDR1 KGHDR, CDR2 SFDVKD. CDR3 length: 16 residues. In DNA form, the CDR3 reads TGTGCCACCAGTGACCTCGGACAGGGGAGCAGCTATGGCTACACCTTC. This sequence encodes CATSDLGQGSSYGYTF.

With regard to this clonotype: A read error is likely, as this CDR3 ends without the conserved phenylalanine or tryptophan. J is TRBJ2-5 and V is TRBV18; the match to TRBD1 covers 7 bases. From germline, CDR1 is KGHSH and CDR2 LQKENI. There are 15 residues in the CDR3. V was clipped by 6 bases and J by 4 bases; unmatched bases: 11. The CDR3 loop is CASSRQGAVGETQYL. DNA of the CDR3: TGTGCCAGCTCCCGACAGGGTGCTGTGGGAGAGACCCAGTACCTC.

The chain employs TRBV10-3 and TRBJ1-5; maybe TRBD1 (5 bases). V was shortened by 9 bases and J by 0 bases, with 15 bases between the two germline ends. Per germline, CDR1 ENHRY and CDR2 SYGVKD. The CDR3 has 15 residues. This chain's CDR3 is CAIRVGGDSNQPQHF. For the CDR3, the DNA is TGTGCCATTCGAGTGGGGGGGGATAGCAATCAGCCCCAGCATTTT.

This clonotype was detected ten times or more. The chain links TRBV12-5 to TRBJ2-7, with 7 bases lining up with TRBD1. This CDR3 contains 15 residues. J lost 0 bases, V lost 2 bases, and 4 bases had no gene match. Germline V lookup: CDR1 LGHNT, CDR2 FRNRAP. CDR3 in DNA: TGTGCTAGTGGTTTGTTGACAGGGATCTCCTACGAGCAGTACTTC. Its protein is CASGLLTGISYEQYF.

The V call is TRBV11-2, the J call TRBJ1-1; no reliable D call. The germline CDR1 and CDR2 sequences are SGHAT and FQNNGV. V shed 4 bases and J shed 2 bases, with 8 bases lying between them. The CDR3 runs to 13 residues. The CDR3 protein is CASSSKLNTEAFF. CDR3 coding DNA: TGTGCCAGCAGCTCCAAACTCAACACTGAAGCTTTCTTT.

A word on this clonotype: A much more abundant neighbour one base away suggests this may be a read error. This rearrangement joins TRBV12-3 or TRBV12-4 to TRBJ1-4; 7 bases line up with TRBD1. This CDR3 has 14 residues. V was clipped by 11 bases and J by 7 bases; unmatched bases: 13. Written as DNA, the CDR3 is TGTGCCGGCGGCAGAACAGGGACAGTTGAAAAACTGTTTTTT. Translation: CAGGRTGTVEKLFF.

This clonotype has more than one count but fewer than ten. CDR3 loop: CAISESAYGAGANNEQFF. The CDR3 bases are TGTGCCATCAGTGAGTCAGCATATGGAGCGGGGGCGAACAATGAGCAGTTCTTC. The V call is TRBV10-3, the J call TRBJ2-1; 8 bases agree with TRBD2. Germline values: CDR1 ENHRY, CDR2 SYGVKD. V trimming: 0 bases; J trimming: 5 bases; junction bases outside the gene matches: 12. The CDR3 length is 18 residues.

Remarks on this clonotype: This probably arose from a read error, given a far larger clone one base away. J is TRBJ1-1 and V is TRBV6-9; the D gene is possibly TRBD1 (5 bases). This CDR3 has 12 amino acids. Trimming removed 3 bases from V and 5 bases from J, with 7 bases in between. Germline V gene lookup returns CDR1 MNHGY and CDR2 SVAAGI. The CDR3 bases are TGTGCCAGCAGTTACAAGGGGACTGAAGCTTTCTTT. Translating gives CASSYKGTEAFF.

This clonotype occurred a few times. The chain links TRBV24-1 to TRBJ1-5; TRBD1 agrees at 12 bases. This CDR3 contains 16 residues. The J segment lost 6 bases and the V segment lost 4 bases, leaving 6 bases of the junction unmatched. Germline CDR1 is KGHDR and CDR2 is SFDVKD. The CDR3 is CATSDGGQGAAQPQHF. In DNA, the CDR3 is TGTGCCACCAGTGACGGGGGACAGGGGGCGGCTCAGCCCCAGCATTTT.

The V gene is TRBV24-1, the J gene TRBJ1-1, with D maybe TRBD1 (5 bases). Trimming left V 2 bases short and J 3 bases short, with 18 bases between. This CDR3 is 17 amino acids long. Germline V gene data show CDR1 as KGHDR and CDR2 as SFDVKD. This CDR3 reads CATSDSPTARGYTEAFF. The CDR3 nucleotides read TGTGCCACCAGTGATTCACCGACAGCCCGAGGGTACACTGAAGCTTTCTTT.

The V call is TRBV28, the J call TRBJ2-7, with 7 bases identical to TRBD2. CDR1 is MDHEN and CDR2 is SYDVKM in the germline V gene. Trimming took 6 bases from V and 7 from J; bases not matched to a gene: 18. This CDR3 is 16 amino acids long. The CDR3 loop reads CASRLPGASGLREQYF. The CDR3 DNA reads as TGTGCCAGCAGACTCCCCGGGGCTAGCGGACTGAGGGAGCAGTACTTC.

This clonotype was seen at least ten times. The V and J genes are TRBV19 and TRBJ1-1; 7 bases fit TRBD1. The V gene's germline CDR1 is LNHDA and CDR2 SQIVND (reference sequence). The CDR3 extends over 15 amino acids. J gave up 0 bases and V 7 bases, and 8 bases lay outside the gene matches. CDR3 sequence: CASTSRGDLNTEAFF. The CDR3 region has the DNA TGTGCCAGTACATCCAGGGGGGATTTGAACACTGAAGCTTTCTTT.

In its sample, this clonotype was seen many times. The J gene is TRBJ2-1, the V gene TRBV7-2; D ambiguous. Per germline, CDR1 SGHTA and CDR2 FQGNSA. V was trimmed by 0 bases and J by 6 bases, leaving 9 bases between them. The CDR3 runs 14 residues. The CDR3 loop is CASSLARQANEQFF. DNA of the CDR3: TGTGCCAGCAGCTTAGCGCGACAAGCCAATGAGCAGTTCTTC.

The CDR3 bases are TGTGCCAGCAGCACTGGACTAGCGGGAGTTAGGGCCGTATACGAGCAGTACTTC. Protein sequence: CASSTGLAGVRAVYEQYF. The V call is TRBV5-6, the J call TRBJ2-7, with 13 bases identical to TRBD2. V gave up 4 bases and J gave up 4 bases; unmatched junction bases: 14. Per the germline V gene, CDR1 is SGHDT and CDR2 is YYEEEE. The CDR3 is made up of 18 amino acids.

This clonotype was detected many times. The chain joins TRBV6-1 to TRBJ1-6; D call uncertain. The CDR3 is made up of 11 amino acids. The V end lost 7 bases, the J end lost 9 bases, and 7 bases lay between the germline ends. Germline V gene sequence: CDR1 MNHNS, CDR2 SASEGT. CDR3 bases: TGTGCCAGCACACGGAGTTCACCCCTCCACTTT. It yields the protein CASTRSSPLHF.

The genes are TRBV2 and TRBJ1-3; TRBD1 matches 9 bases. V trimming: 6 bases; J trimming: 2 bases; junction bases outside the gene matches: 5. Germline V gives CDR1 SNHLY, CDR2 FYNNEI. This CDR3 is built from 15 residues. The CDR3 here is CASRPGQGTGNTIYF. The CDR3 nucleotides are TGTGCCAGCAGGCCGGGACAGGGAACTGGAAACACCATATATTTT.

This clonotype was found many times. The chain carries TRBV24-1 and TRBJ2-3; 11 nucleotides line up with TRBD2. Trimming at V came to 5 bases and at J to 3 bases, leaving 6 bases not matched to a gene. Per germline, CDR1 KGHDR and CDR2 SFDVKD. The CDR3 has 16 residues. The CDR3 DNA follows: TGTGCCACCAGTGGTCCGGGACTAGCGGCTACAGATACGCAGTATTTT. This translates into CATSGPGLAATDTQYF.